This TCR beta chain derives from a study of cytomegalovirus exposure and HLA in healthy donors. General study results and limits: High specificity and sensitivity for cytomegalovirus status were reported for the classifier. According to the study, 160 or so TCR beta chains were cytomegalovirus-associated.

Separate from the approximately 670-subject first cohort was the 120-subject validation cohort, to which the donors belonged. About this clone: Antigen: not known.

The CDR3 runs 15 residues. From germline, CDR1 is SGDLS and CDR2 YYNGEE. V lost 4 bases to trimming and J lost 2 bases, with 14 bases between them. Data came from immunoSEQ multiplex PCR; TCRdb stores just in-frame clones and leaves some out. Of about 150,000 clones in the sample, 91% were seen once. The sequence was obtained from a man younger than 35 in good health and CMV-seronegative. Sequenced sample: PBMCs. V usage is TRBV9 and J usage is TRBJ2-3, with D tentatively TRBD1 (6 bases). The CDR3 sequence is CASSQGQGFTDTQYF. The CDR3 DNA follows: TGTGCCAGCAGCCAAGGCCAGGGGTTCACAGATACGCAGTATTTT.